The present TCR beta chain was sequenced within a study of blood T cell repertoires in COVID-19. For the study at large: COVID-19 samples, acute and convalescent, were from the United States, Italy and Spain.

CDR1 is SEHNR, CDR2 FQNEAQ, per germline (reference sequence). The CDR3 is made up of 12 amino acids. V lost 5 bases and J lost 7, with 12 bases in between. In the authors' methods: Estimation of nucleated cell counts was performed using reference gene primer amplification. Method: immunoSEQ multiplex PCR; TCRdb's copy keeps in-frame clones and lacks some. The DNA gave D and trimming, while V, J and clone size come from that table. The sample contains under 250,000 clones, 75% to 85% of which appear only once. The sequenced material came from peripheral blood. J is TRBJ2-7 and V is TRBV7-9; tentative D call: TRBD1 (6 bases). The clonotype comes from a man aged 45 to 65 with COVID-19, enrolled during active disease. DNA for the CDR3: TGTGCCAGCAGCCTGAATAGGGGGGAGCAGTACTTC. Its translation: CASSLNRGEQYF.